This note documents a single TCR beta chain sequence. Its cognate antigen is unknown. TCRdb fed the PCR reads into MiXCR, producing one record per CDR3 protein. This sample has about half a million distinct CDR3 sequences, with about a fifth found just once. V shed 6 bases, J shed 4 bases, and the junction held 18 bases outside the gene matches. In germline, CDR1 is LGHNA, CDR2 YSLEER. The CDR3 length is 20 residues. This record belongs to a study of molecular identifiers for immune sequencing clone quantification. The study, taken as a whole, reports: Spiked Jurkat TCR RNA equal to one cell could reportedly be picked out among one million naive cells.

The origin of this receptor is a human donor in good health. Some libraries in this study had Jurkat cell RNA spiked in. Sequenced material: naive CD8+ T cells from blood, with Jurkat cell RNA spiked in. Subset of the sample: FACS-sorted CD8+CD4-CCR7+CD45RA+ naive T cells. V gene TRBV4-3 combines with J gene TRBJ2-2, with 12 bases identical to TRBD2. The CDR3 reads CASSPSLAGGLSPPTGELFF. CDR3 sequence (DNA): TGCGCCAGCAGTCCAAGTCTAGCGGGAGGGCTTTCCCCTCCCACCGGGGAGCTGTTTTTT.